This T cell receptor beta chain comes out of a study of immune heterogeneity within non-small cell lung tumors (dated by TCRdb to about 2018). The study in broad terms: Histology comprised a handful of squamous cell carcinomas, more than 8 non-squamous carcinomas and 1 tumor not otherwise specified. Neoantigen binding to each patient's HLA alleles was predicted with netMHCpan-3.0 for mutant peptides of 8 to 11 amino acids. The study combined whole-exome sequencing, RNA-seq and TCR beta repertoire sequencing of multiple spatially distinct regions from each NSCLC tumor to examine intratumoral immune heterogeneity. Transcriptome data were available for just about 40 loci from approximately twelve patients, whereas TCR repertoire analysis spanned just over 55 tumor loci from some 16 patients. Summary of the overall study and its limitations: Within a patient, identical dominant CDR3B clonotypes were found to recur across loci, yet unique high-frequency clones were also harbored in different tumor locations. High-frequency TCR beta clonotypes were found to be largely distinct between individual patients. A statistically significant but moderate positive correlation (R roughly 0.3) was observed between local T-cell repertoire clonality and local tumor mutational burden.

For the TCR template, genomic DNA was extracted from bulk tumor tissue, and 500 to 600 ng of gDNA was amplified for each sample. During surgery, several biopsies were collected from each primary tumor and placed as far from one another as possible within the tumor mass. The study cohort was described as untreated, and patients were newly diagnosed NSCLC cases undergoing curative surgery. Donors were fewer than 19 newly diagnosed non-small cell lung cancer patients undergoing surgery with curative intent. A couple of independent pathologists reviewed the resected tumor masses. Sequencing was performed only on DNA and RNA samples of high quality. As concerns this clonotype: The clone's antigen remains unknown. One base away there is no much larger clone; base qualities are not given.

Including the terminal cysteine and phenylalanine, the CDR3 comprises 13 residues. The read is trimmed to its CDR3 DNA, 39 bases read in frame from base 1. V is pared back by 3 bases and J by 7 bases, with 12 bases lying between the germline termini. CDR1 SGHTA and CDR2 FQGNSA are derived from the germline V gene. The TCR beta CDR3 region was amplified with a multiplex PCR system, in which a first round of 9 to 11 cycles was run using 32 V-gene forward and 13 J-gene reverse primers. The first PCR round used a QIAGEN Multiplex PCR Kit, and the primer sequences were filed in Chinese patent CN105087789A. In a second PCR round, Illumina universal primers were added with the Phusion High-Fidelity PCR Kit. Sequencing of the TCR libraries was done on the Illumina HiSeq X Ten platform in paired-end mode with a 151 bp read length. The original methods were these. Cutadapt was used to discard reads without multiplex PCR primers, PEAR merged the read pairs, and MiXCR with default settings called the CDR3 regions. Repertoire diversity was assessed by Shannon entropy, and clonality was calculated as one minus the Shannon entropy divided by the ln of the count of productive unique sequences. Dominant or high-frequency T-cell clones were defined as clonotypes at frequencies of at least 0.5%. Starting from the raw public reads, TCRdb applied fastp trimming at Q25, assembled clones with MiXCR and retained in-frame beta chains. A single entry per CDR3 protein holds the most common genes and DNA from its merged rows. TCRdb, not the authors, supplied the V and J calls. The sample profile shows some 10,000 distinct CDR3 sequences; 25% to 35% of them were found once. The ten largest clones take up 7.5% to 9.5% of the sample.

The receptor's source is a woman in her sixties or seventies with non-small cell lung cancer. Recombination connected TRBV7-2 to TRBJ1-1; the D gene remains uncertain. Specimen: lung tumor tissue. The DNA is as follows: TGTGCCAGCAGCTTTCGGAGAACGGGTGAAGCTTTCTTT. Its protein reads: CASSFRRTGEAFF.